This passage covers 25 T cell receptor beta chains from one sample sequenced in a study of T cell repertoires in aging, cancer and after chemotherapy. Multiplex touch-down PCR with TRB-A/B primers amplified rearranged V-D-J TRB sequences. TCRdb re-derived calls from the multiplex PCR reads in MiXCR, one entry per CDR3 protein. The sample comprises under 15,000 distinct CDR3 sequences, around 23% of which are singletons, and 45% to 50% rests with the top ten. The template was genomic DNA from peripheral blood, not RNA. Sequencing was carried out using blood. These receptor sequences come from a human donor in good health.

This rearrangement joins TRBV6-1 to TRBJ2-4; no clear D gene. Germline CDR1 is MNHNS and CDR2 is SASEGT. The length of the CDR3 is 10 residues. The V and J ends lost 2 bases and 7 bases respectively, with 0 bases between them. This CDR3 is CASSENIQYF. In DNA form, the CDR3 reads TGTGCCAGCAGTGAAAACATTCAGTACTTC.

By proportion, this clonotype is medium-sized. The chain employs TRBV30 and TRBJ2-7; a weak D match, TRBD1 (5 bases). Germline V lookup: CDR1 GTSNPN, CDR2 SVGIG (reference sequence). CDR3 length: 13 residues. With 4 bases removed from V and 3 bases from J, the gap between germline ends came to 13 bases. The CDR3 DNA reads TGTGCCTGGACCAAGACAGTAGTCTACGAGCAGTACTTC. This encodes CAWTKTVVYEQYF.

The V and J genes are TRBV10-3 and TRBJ1-1; D is perhaps TRBD1 (5 bases). This CDR3 region has 15 residues. Looked up from germline, CDR1 is ENHRY and CDR2 is SYGVKD. Trimming removed 0 bases from V and 1 base from J, with 9 bases in between. In DNA form, the CDR3 reads TGTGCCATCAGTGAGTCGGCAGGGCCGAACACTGAAGCTTTCTTT. Amino acids: CAISESAGPNTEAFF.

This clonotype is labeled as medium-sized. The chain couples TRBV29-1 to TRBJ2-1; D not resolved. The V gene's germline CDR1 is SQVTM and CDR2 ANQGSEA. The CDR3 has 11 amino acids. The V and J ends lost 6 bases and 5 bases respectively, with 8 bases between them. This CDR3 is CSVRKNNEQFF. CDR3 sequence (DNA): TGCAGCGTGCGGAAGAACAATGAGCAGTTCTTC.

This clonotype has more than one count but fewer than ten. V usage is TRBV20-1 and J usage is TRBJ2-2; 9 nucleotides line up with TRBD1. Germline V lookup: CDR1 DFQATT, CDR2 SNEGSKA (reference sequence). This CDR3 spans 14 amino acids. The ends lost 4 bases at V and 5 bases at J; junction bases unmatched: 5. CDR3 region: CSAKGQGETGELFF. As DNA, the CDR3 is TGCAGTGCTAAGGGACAGGGAGAAACCGGGGAGCTGTTTTTT.

This clonotype was picked up a small number of times. The chain has TRBV6-5 and TRBJ2-5, with a tentative D call TRBD2 (5 bases). Germline lookup yields CDR1 MNHEY and CDR2 SVGAGI. The CDR3 spans 12 residues. V was shortened by 10 bases and J by 2 bases, with 11 bases between the two germline ends. The CDR3 DNA follows: TGTGCCACCAGCCCGGGACAAGAGACCCAGTACTTC. It specifies CATSPGQETQYF.

This clonotype was observed at least ten times. V usage is TRBV19 and J usage is TRBJ1-3; D gene ambiguous. The CDR3 extends over 15 amino acids. Germline V gene lookup returns CDR1 LNHDA and CDR2 SQIVND (reference sequence). Trimming cost V 1 base and J 2 bases, with 9 bases left between them. The CDR3 DNA reads TGTGCCAGTAGTATAGTCGGGGTACCTGGAAACACCATATATTTT. This encodes CASSIVGVPGNTIYF.

The sample holds a few counts of this clonotype. The chain combines TRBV18 with TRBJ2-7, with 9 bases that match TRBD1. Germline CDR1 KGHSH, CDR2 LQKENI. CDR3 size: 15 residues. V shed 5 bases and J 0 bases; nucleotides not matched to a gene: 5. CDR3: CASSTQGASSYEQYF. The CDR3 nucleotides are TGTGCCAGCTCAACACAGGGGGCGAGCTCCTACGAGCAGTACTTC.

This chain joins TRBV6-5 and TRBJ2-3; 7 nucleotides align to TRBD2. Germline-derived CDR1 and CDR2 are MNHEY and SVGAGI. V lost 0 bases and J lost 2; bases outside the gene matches: 2. This CDR3 has 15 amino acids. CDR3 protein: CASSYSGLYTDTQYF. DNA for the CDR3: TGTGCCAGCAGTTACTCGGGACTATACACAGATACGCAGTATTTT.

This clonotype is termed medium-sized. The rearrangement links TRBV7-6 to TRBJ1-6; tentative D call: TRBD1 (5 bases). Germline assignment: CDR1 SGHVS and CDR2 FNYEAQ. This CDR3 is built from 15 residues. With 2 bases removed from V and 9 bases from J, the gap between germline ends came to 14 bases. Written as DNA, the CDR3 is TGTGCCAGCAGCTTATCGCAGGGTTTGGGTTCACCCCTCCACTTT. It specifies CASSLSQGLGSPLHF.

This rearrangement joins TRBV6-1 to TRBJ1-1; a weak D match, TRBD1 (6 bases). Germline lookup yields CDR1 MNHNS and CDR2 SASEGT. The V and J ends lost 1 base and 1 base respectively, with 10 bases between them. The CDR3 has 15 amino acids. CDR3 loop: CASSEGDIRNTEAFF. The CDR3 DNA reads TGTGCCAGCAGTGAAGGGGACATACGGAACACTGAAGCTTTCTTT.

This clonotype came up a few times. The chain uses TRBV19 and TRBJ1-5; 12 nucleotides align to TRBD1. The CDR3 is 21 amino acids. V was pared by 0 bases and J by 1 base, with 13 bases of the junction left unmatched. Germline CDR1 reads LNHDA; CDR2 reads SQIVND (reference sequence). CDR3 in amino acids: CASSIESLWDRGRRSNQPQHF. DNA for the CDR3: TGTGCCAGTAGTATAGAGAGTTTGTGGGACAGGGGGCGTCGGAGCAATCAGCCCCAGCATTTT.

This chain connects TRBV30 to TRBJ1-2; D perhaps matches TRBD1 (6 bases). This CDR3 comprises 14 residues. The germline V gene encodes CDR1 GTSNPN and CDR2 SVGIG (reference sequence). V was clipped by 8 bases and J by 4 bases, with 20 bases between them. As DNA, the CDR3 is TGTGCCGCACCGAAGGGGGGGCAAGGCTATGGCTACACCTTC. This translates into CAAPKGGQGYGYTF.

This clonotype showed up just a few times. V usage is TRBV28 and J usage is TRBJ1-2; D is uncertain. With 8 bases removed from V and 6 bases from J, the gap between germline ends came to 13 bases. The CDR3 sequence is 12 residues long. Germline V CDR1 and CDR2: MDHEN, SYDVKM. The CDR3 is CASEIRTDGYTF. The CDR3 DNA follows: TGTGCCAGCGAGATTCGGACTGATGGCTACACCTTC.

The chain links TRBV6-5 to TRBJ2-3, with TRBD1 matching over 8 bases. The germline gives CDR1 MNHEY, CDR2 SVGAGI. J was trimmed by 4 bases and V by 6 bases; bases with no gene match: 6. The CDR3 length is 14 residues. DNA of the CDR3: TGTGCCAGCAGGTCCCCAGGGGGCTCAGATACGCAGTATTTT. Its protein product is CASRSPGGSDTQYF.

This clonotype appeared a few times. The chain employs TRBV6-1 and TRBJ1-5, with no clear D. CDR3 length: 13 residues. The ends were cut back, 6 bases at V and 5 bases at J, with 11 bases in the middle. The germline CDR1 and CDR2 sequences are MNHNS and SASEGT. The CDR3 sequence is CASSPAVDQPQHF. In DNA form, the CDR3 reads TGTGCCAGCAGCCCCGCAGTGGATCAGCCCCAGCATTTT.

The rearrangement uses TRBV12-3 or TRBV12-4 and TRBJ1-1; maybe TRBD1 (5 bases). There are 15 residues in the CDR3. Trimming took 2 bases from V and 1 from J, leaving 11 bases between them. In nucleotides, the CDR3 is TGTGCCAGCAGTTTATATGGCCAGGGGAACACTGAAGCTTTCTTT. Translated, it gives CASSLYGQGNTEAFF.

Only a few counts were recorded for this clonotype. The rearrangement links TRBV19 to TRBJ2-3; maybe TRBD2 (5 bases). This CDR3 has 13 amino acids. Trimming left V 5 bases short and J 5 bases short, with 11 bases between. Germline CDR1 reads LNHDA; CDR2 reads SQIVND (reference sequence). The CDR3 here is CASSAQRRDTQYF. The CDR3 DNA reads TGTGCCAGTAGTGCGCAGCGGCGAGATACGCAGTATTTT.

Remarks on this clonotype: The junction departs from the called germline gene at one end, perhaps through a read error. The chain has TRBV4-2 and TRBJ1-2; weak D call: TRBD1 (5 bases). Germline-derived CDR1 and CDR2 are LGHNA and YNFKEQ. The length of the CDR3 is 14 residues. CDR3 nucleotide sequence: TGCGCCAGCAGCACCCGGCAGGGAGGCTATGGCTACACCTTC. It yields the protein CASSTRQGGYGYTF.

A remark on this clonotype: The junction departs from germline at one end; a sequencing error may be responsible. This chain joins TRBV7-2 and TRBJ2-1; D might be TRBD1 (6 bases). This CDR3 spans 18 amino acids. Per the germline V gene, CDR1 is SGHTA and CDR2 is FQGNSA. CDR3 protein: CASSQLLAGVVSYNEQFF. The CDR3 DNA reads as TGCGCCAGCAGCCAATTACTTGCAGGGGTAGTTTCCTACAATGAGCAGTTCTTC.

In DNA form, the CDR3 reads TGTGCCAGCAGCAAATCTAGCGGGGCCTACAATGAGCAGTTCTTC. Amino acids: CASSKSSGAYNEQFF. The chain joins TRBV7-2 to TRBJ2-1, with 9 bases aligning to TRBD2. V was pared by 5 bases and J by 2 bases, with 4 bases of the junction left unmatched. In germline, CDR1 is SGHTA, CDR2 FQGNSA. This CDR3 is built from 15 residues.

This chain connects TRBV28 to TRBJ2-7; 10 bases line up with TRBD2. Losses at the gene ends were 3 bases for V and 3 bases for J; bases not matched to a gene: 8. The CDR3 length is 16 residues. Germline-derived CDR1 and CDR2 are MDHEN and SYDVKM. The CDR3 loop reads CASSFPPPSGGYEQYF. CDR3 bases: TGTGCCAGCAGTTTTCCCCCCCCTAGCGGGGGCTACGAGCAGTACTTC.

A few counts support this clonotype. The chain couples TRBV6-1 to TRBJ1-6; tentatively, D is TRBD1 (5 bases). Germline lookup yields CDR1 MNHNS and CDR2 SASEGT. The CDR3 has 17 amino acids. V lost 1 base and J lost 9, with 19 bases in between. The CDR3 sequence: CASSEEGRRGWGSPLHF. CDR3 nucleotide sequence: TGTGCCAGCAGTGAAGAAGGTCGCCGGGGGTGGGGTTCACCCCTCCACTTT.

CDR3 amino acids: CASSYSTRGAGFWQFF. CDR3 bases: TGTGCCAGCAGTTACTCGACGAGGGGGGCGGGTTTTTGGCAGTTCTTC. This sequence joins TRBV6-2 or TRBV6-3 and TRBJ2-1; the D call may be TRBD1 or TRBD2 (6 bases each). Deletions cut 0 bases from V and 12 bases from J, with 21 bases between. The CDR3 is 16 amino acids. Germline V gene lookup returns CDR1 MNHEY and CDR2 SVGEGT.

By frequency in the sample, this clonotype is medium-sized. The chain combines TRBV19 with TRBJ2-1, with TRBD1 identical over 7 bases. The length of the CDR3 is 13 residues. The germline CDR1 and CDR2 sequences are LNHDA and SQIVND (reference sequence). After removal of 4 bases from V and 5 bases from J, the junction contained 2 bases not matched to a gene. This CDR3 is CASSRGQNNEQFF. Written as DNA, the CDR3 is TGTGCCAGTAGTAGGGGACAGAACAATGAGCAGTTCTTC.